This T cell receptor beta chain was profiled in a study of PD-1 blockade in classical Hodgkin lymphoma. General observations from the study: Compared with baseline, CD4+ but not CD8+ TCR diversity had risen significantly by C4D1. Any patient who commenced nivolumab under 1 year after ASCT was excluded. A reduction in baseline TCR diversity was reportedly seen in newly diagnosed patients relative to healthy donors. Whoever responded completely had baseline diversity much like that seen in newly diagnosed patients.

With regard to this clone: Its target is unknown.

Time point of the sample: cycle 4 day 1 (C4D1), after five to seven weeks of nivolumab. Each patient relapsed following autologous stem cell transplantation, and prior brentuximab vedotin exposure differed. Clones were read by immunoSEQ multiplex PCR, and TCRdb kept only the in-frame ones, dropping some. This table has around 23,000 clones, more than 80% appearing once. Germline V gene sequence: CDR1 SGHKS, CDR2 YYEKEE (reference sequence). V was pared by 4 bases and J by 10 bases, with 15 bases between. This CDR3 comprises 14 residues. The material was peripheral blood mononuclear cells (PBMCs), obtained before the fourth cycle of nivolumab. The clonotype comes from a human donor with classical Hodgkin lymphoma. The chain joins TRBV5-5 to TRBJ1-6; D perhaps matches TRBD1 (5 bases). The DNA for the CDR3 is TGTGCCAGCAGCCCGGGGGGGATGAGGTCACCCCTCCACTTT. Protein product: CASSPGGMRSPLHF.